Listed below are T cell receptor beta chains from one sample, sequenced in a study of blood T cell repertoires in COVID-19. Clones were read by immunoSEQ multiplex PCR, and TCRdb kept only the in-frame ones, dropping some. The data contain 350,000 to 500,000 clones, about 90% of them seen just once; the ten biggest clones take up approximately 0.92%. Material: peripheral blood. The receptors come from a man between 18 and 35 years old with COVID-19, enrolled during active disease. Both conserved end residues are part of each CDR3. A D gene is named only where the DNA matches it firmly. The size entry is marked missing in some rows and otherwise reads once, few, many or a size class.

J,size,D,V,CDR3,DNA
TRBJ2-7,.,TRBD2,TRBV10-3,CATRSTSGSSYEQYF,TGTGCCACCCGATCCACTAGCGGGAGTTCCTACGAGCAGTACTTC
TRBJ2-7,.,.,TRBV7-2,CASSLYSSVSEQYF,TGTGCCAGCAGCTTATACTCCTCGGTTAGCGAGCAGTACTTC
TRBJ1-2,.,TRBD1,TRBV7-8,CASSPRDRRGYTF,TGTGCCAGCAGCCCTAGGGACAGACGGGGCTACACCTTC
TRBJ2-7,.,TRBD2,TRBV6-6,CASSRTSGSYEQYF,TGTGCCAGCAGCCGGACTAGCGGGAGCTACGAGCAGTACTTC
TRBJ1-5,.,.,TRBV11-3,CASSLHSNQPQHF,TGTGCCAGCAGCTTACATAGCAATCAGCCCCAGCATTTT
TRBJ1-1,.,.,TRBV2,CASSEGGTEAFF,TGTGCCAGCAGTGAAGGAGGCACTGAAGCTTTCTTT
TRBJ2-1,.,.,TRBV3-1/TRBV3-2,CASSQDRLDRQSQFF,TGTGCCAGCAGCCAAGATAGACTAGACCGGCAATCGCAGTTCTTC
TRBJ1-5,.,.,TRBV5-1,CASSLEGSNQPQHF,TGCGCCAGCAGCTTGGAGGGGAGCAATCAGCCCCAGCATTTT
TRBJ2-5,.,.,TRBV19,CATQEPGIETQYF,TGTGCCACCCAAGAACCCGGGATTGAGACCCAGTACTTC
TRBJ2-7,.,.,TRBV3-1/TRBV3-2,CASSQEVGDSYEQYF,TGTGCCAGCAGCCAAGAGGTCGGAGACTCCTACGAGCAGTACTTC
TRBJ2-1,.,TRBD2,TRBV15,CATGGSGDEQFF,TGTGCCACCGGCGGTAGCGGGGACGAGCAGTTCTTC
TRBJ1-2,.,.,TRBV11-2,CASSLQGYGYTF,TGTGCCAGCAGCTTACAGGGGTATGGCTACACCTTC
TRBJ2-1,few,.,TRBV7-2,CASSLHNVGYNEQFF,TGTGCCAGCAGCTTACATAACGTCGGCTACAATGAGCAGTTCTTC
TRBJ2-2,.,TRBD1,TRBV18,CASSPSTGTNTGELFF,TGTGCCAGCTCACCTTCGACAGGGACGAACACCGGGGAGCTGTTTTTT
TRBJ2-7,.,.,TRBV6-1,CASSESFYEQYF,TGTGCCAGCAGTGAGTCGTTCTACGAGCAGTACTTC
TRBJ1-5,.,TRBD1,TRBV19,CATTGQGNRPQHF,TGTGCCACCACAGGACAGGGCAATCGGCCCCAGCATTTT
TRBJ2-5,.,TRBD2,TRBV24-1,CATSDSGLAGGKTQYF,TGTGCCACCAGTGATTCGGGACTAGCGGGAGGGAAGACCCAGTACTTC
TRBJ2-3,.,TRBD2,TRBV5-4,CASSARLGSGGADTQYF,TGTGCCAGCAGCGCCCGGCTTGGCAGCGGGGGGGCAGATACGCAGTATTTT
TRBJ2-5,.,TRBD2,TRBV4-1,CASSQGLAGGLQETQYF,TGCGCCAGCAGCCAAGGACTAGCGGGAGGTCTCCAAGAGACCCAGTACTTC
TRBJ2-1,.,.,TRBV7-3,CASSLGLANYNEQFF,TGTGCCAGCAGCTTAGGCCTAGCGAACTACAATGAGCAGTTCTTC
TRBJ2-3,.,TRBD2,TRBV5-4,CASSGGLAVRDTQYF,TGTGCCAGCAGCGGCGGACTAGCGGTTCGGGATACGCAGTATTTT
TRBJ1-1,.,.,TRBV5-1,CASSTGTLNTEAFF,TGCGCCAGCAGCACCGGGACATTGAACACTGAAGCTTTCTTT
TRBJ1-6,.,.,TRBV19,CASTQGSYNSPLHF,TGTGCCAGTACGCAGGGGAGCTATAATTCACCCCTCCACTTT
TRBJ1-4,.,TRBD1,TRBV19,CASSRTGSGEKLFF,TGTGCCAGTAGTAGGACAGGGTCAGGGGAAAAACTGTTTTTT
TRBJ2-1,.,TRBD2,TRBV11-3,CASSSFLTSGRNNEQFF,TGTGCCAGCAGCTCTTTCTTGACTAGCGGGCGAAACAATGAGCAGTTCTTC
TRBJ2-2,.,.,TRBV6-5,CAISPDIYTGELFF,TGTGCCATCTCACCCGACATTTACACCGGGGAGCTGTTTTTT
TRBJ1-1,.,.,TRBV9,CASSAHRNSRRNTEAFF,TGTGCCAGCAGCGCCCACAGGAATAGTCGGAGGAACACTGAAGCTTTCTTT
TRBJ2-3,.,.,TRBV9,CASSPNQFRVYF,TGTGCCAGCAGCCCCAACCAGTTCCGGGTGTATTTT
TRBJ2-3,.,.,TRBV2,CASMIGGRRSTDTQYF,TGTGCCAGCATGATTGGGGGCAGGAGAAGCACAGATACGCAGTATTTT
TRBJ2-1,.,TRBD2,TRBV7-6,CASSARSGASSYNEQFF,TGTGCCAGCAGCGCTCGTAGCGGGGCAAGCTCCTACAATGAGCAGTTCTTC
TRBJ2-2,.,.,TRBV6-2/TRBV6-3,CASSYQHLAPGELFF,TGTGCCAGCAGTTATCAACACCTAGCGCCCGGGGAGCTGTTTTTT
TRBJ2-1,.,.,TRBV27,CASSFDGRPGGQFF,TGTGCCAGCAGTTTTGATGGAAGGCCCGGGGGGCAGTTCTTC
TRBJ1-2,.,.,TRBV6-2/TRBV6-3,CASSYSRRIANYGYTF,TGTGCCAGCAGTTACTCGAGGAGAATCGCTAACTATGGCTACACCTTC
TRBJ2-7,.,TRBD1,TRBV5-8,CASSRTGFGYEQYF,TGTGCCAGCAGCCGGACAGGGTTCGGCTACGAGCAGTACTTC
TRBJ2-7,.,.,TRBV6-1,CASSEDGTSYEQYF,TGTGCCAGCAGTGAAGATGGCACCTCCTACGAGCAGTACTTC
TRBJ2-5,.,.,TRBV7-9,CASSLLTRGETQYF,TGTGCCAGCAGCTTATTGACCAGAGGAGAGACCCAGTACTTC
TRBJ2-6,.,.,TRBV11-1,CASSFAGANVLTF,TGTGCCAGCAGCTTCGCTGGGGCCAACGTCCTGACTTTC
TRBJ1-1,.,.,TRBV19,CASSIEAGTTEAFF,TGTGCCAGTAGTATAGAAGCGGGAACCACTGAAGCTTTCTTT
TRBJ2-2,.,.,TRBV11-2,CASTLRGAKTGELFF,TGTGCCAGTACCTTAAGGGGCGCGAAGACCGGGGAGCTGTTTTTT
TRBJ1-2,few,.,TRBV4-2,CASSLSSQGGGYGYTF,TGTGCCAGCAGCCTCTCCTCCCAGGGAGGGGGCTATGGCTACACCTTC
TRBJ2-1,.,TRBD2,TRBV6-5,CASSIRTSLWDEQFF,TGTGCCAGCAGCATTAGGACTAGTCTCTGGGATGAGCAGTTCTTC
TRBJ2-7,.,.,TRBV6-5,CASSYSNTIGSNEQYF,TGTGCCAGCAGTTACTCAAATACGATCGGGAGCAACGAGCAGTACTTC
TRBJ1-6,.,.,TRBV3-1/TRBV3-2,CASSQATGPYSPLHF,TGTGCCAGCAGCCAAGCGACAGGTCCGTATTCACCCCTCCACTTT
TRBJ2-1,.,TRBD2,TRBV7-9,CASRTGTSGAYNEQFF,TGTGCCAGCAGGACCGGGACTAGCGGGGCCTACAATGAGCAGTTCTTC
TRBJ2-7,.,.,TRBV14,CASSRQFPYEQYF,TGTGCCAGCAGCCGTCAGTTTCCCTACGAGCAGTACTTC
TRBJ2-3,.,.,TRBV6-5,CASGRPGISDTQYF,TGTGCCAGCGGGAGGCCGGGCATTTCAGATACGCAGTATTTT
TRBJ1-3,.,TRBD1,TRBV5-1,CASSAGTGGSGNTIYF,TGCGCCAGCAGCGCCGGGACAGGGGGCTCTGGAAACACCATATATTTT